The 30 T cell receptor beta chains in this list originate from one sample, sequenced in a study of CD8 T cells in Susac syndrome. With random hexamers, about 0.5 to 1 ug RNA was reverse transcribed. TCRdb called the immunoSEQ multiplex PCR reads again in MiXCR, with one record for every CDR3 protein. The sample includes around 200,000 distinct CDR3 sequences, roughly 94% seen only once; the top ten take less than 0.11%. The specimen sequenced was CD4+ T cells from PBMCs. These receptors were taken from a human donor in good health.

Here the CDR3 reads CASSYVAGAYEQYV. CDR3 sequence (DNA): TGTGCCAGCAGTTACGTCGCAGGGGCTTACGAGCAGTACGTC. The genes are TRBV6-6 and TRBJ2-7, with TRBD1 as a possible D gene (6 bases). V lost 2 bases to trimming and J lost 4 bases, with 12 bases between them. The CDR3 runs 14 residues. Per germline, CDR1 MNHNY and CDR2 SVGAGI (reference sequence).

This clonotype was observed once. V gene TRBV11-3 combines with J gene TRBJ1-1, with D possibly being TRBD1 (6 bases). CDR3 length: 14 amino acids. Germline loops: CDR1 SGHNT, CDR2 YENEEA. V was cut by 3 bases and J by 1 base, with 9 bases left in between. This CDR3 is CASSFRTENTEAFF. The CDR3 nucleotides read TGTGCCAGCAGCTTCCGGACAGAGAACACTGAAGCTTTCTTT.

The CDR3 loop is CAWSLRITEDGYTF. CDR3 DNA sequence: TGTGCCTGGAGTCTCCGGATCACCGAAGATGGCTACACCTTC. The rearrangement joins TRBV30 to TRBJ1-2; no clear D. CDR1 is GTSNPN, CDR2 SVGIG, per germline (reference sequence). Trimming took off 2 bases at V and 6 bases at J, with 16 bases between the two ends. This CDR3 contains 14 residues.

This chain connects TRBV2 to TRBJ1-6; 8 bases are a match to TRBD1. With V trimmed by 3 bases and J by 9 bases, 7 bases remained unmatched. Germline CDR1 and CDR2: SNHLY and FYNNEI. The CDR3 length is 15 residues. The CDR3 reads CASSDPAGGFSPLHF. In DNA, the CDR3 is TGTGCCAGCAGTGACCCGGCAGGGGGCTTTTCACCCCTCCACTTT.

This chain connects TRBV27 to TRBJ2-1; D may be TRBD2 (5 bases). Trimming cost V 4 bases and J 4 bases, with 17 bases left between them. This CDR3 is 16 amino acids long. CDR1 and CDR2 (germline): MNHEY, SMNVEV (reference sequence). The CDR3 DNA reads TGTGCCAGCAGTTGGAGGAAGTACCCTGGTTACAATGAGCAGTTCTTC. Translation gives CASSWRKYPGYNEQFF.

The chain is built from TRBV27 and TRBJ1-6, with a possible D match to TRBD1 (5 bases). Germline V gives CDR1 MNHEY, CDR2 SMNVEV (reference sequence). This CDR3 comprises 17 residues. V was clipped by 7 bases and J by 0 bases, with 16 bases between them. The CDR3, as DNA: TGTGCCAGCACCAACCGACGGGGCACCTCCTATAATTCACCCCTCCACTTT. Translating it yields CASTNRRGTSYNSPLHF.

CDR3 nucleotide sequence: TGCAGTGCTCCCTCGGACAAGTCCTACGAGCAGTACGTC. It specifies CSAPSDKSYEQYV. The chain carries TRBV20-1 and TRBJ2-7; tentative D call: TRBD1 (5 bases). Germline CDR1 is DFQATT and CDR2 is SNEGSKA (reference sequence). There are 13 residues in the CDR3. V lost 5 bases, J lost 1 base, and 12 bases lay in between.

This chain joins TRBV20-1 and TRBJ2-1; maybe TRBD2 (6 bases). Germline V lookup: CDR1 DFQATT, CDR2 SNEGSKA (reference sequence). This CDR3 has 11 amino acids. V lost 1 base, J lost 14 bases, and 12 bases lay in between. The CDR3 DNA reads as TGCAGTGCTAGAGGCGGGATCCTGGAGTTCTTC. Residues: CSARGGILEFF.

V usage is TRBV12-3 or TRBV12-4 and J usage is TRBJ1-2; D gene uncertain. V was trimmed by 5 bases and J by 8 bases, leaving 15 bases between them. The CDR3 length is 13 residues. The CDR3 bases are TGTGCCAGCAGTCCCGACCATCAAGACGGCTACACCTTC. Protein product: CASSPDHQDGYTF.

This clonotype was observed once. This chain uses TRBV29-1 with TRBJ1-1; maybe TRBD1 (5 bases). Trimming removed 4 bases from V and 8 bases from J, with 11 bases in between. This CDR3 spans 11 amino acids. The germline CDR1 and CDR2 sequences are SQVTM and ANQGSEA. CDR3 sequence reads: CSVGGRLEAFF. The CDR3 coding sequence is TGCAGCGTTGGGGGACGATTGGAAGCTTTCTTT.

This clonotype was detected only once. The CDR3 loop reads CASRTPGQGETQYF. In nucleotides, the CDR3 is TGCGCCAGCAGGACACCGGGCCAAGGGGAGACCCAGTACTTC. The J gene is TRBJ2-5, the V gene TRBV5-1; D remains unclear. CDR3 length equals 14 residues. The germline gives CDR1 SGHRS, CDR2 YFSETQ. Trimming took off 5 bases at V and 5 bases at J, with 16 bases between the two ends. Supplemented by reference TRBV5-1 and TRBJ2-5, the full variable domain reads KAGVTQTPRYLIKTRGQQVTLSCSPISGHRSVSWYQQTPGQGLQFLFEYFSETQRNKGNFPGRFSGRQFSNSRSEMNVSTLELGDSALYLCASRTPGQGETQYFGPGTRLLVL.

V and J are TRBV2 and TRBJ2-7; 7 nucleotides align to TRBD1. CDR1 and CDR2 (germline): SNHLY, FYNNEI. This CDR3 has 12 amino acids. With 10 bases clipped from V and 3 bases from J, the junction kept 6 bases outside the gene matches. Written as DNA, the CDR3 is TGTGCCACCGGACAGGCCTTCTACGAGCAGTACGTC. This codes for CATGQAFYEQYV.

The rearrangement uses TRBV4-1 and TRBJ2-7, with 9 bases aligning to TRBD1. The V gene's germline CDR1 is MGHRA and CDR2 YSYEKL. The ends lost 4 bases at V and 0 bases at J; junction bases unmatched: 4. The CDR3 is 15 amino acids. As DNA, the CDR3 is TGCGCCAGCAGCCCGGGACAGGGAAGCTCCTACGAGCAGTACTTC. Its protein is CASSPGQGSSYEQYF.

The J gene is TRBJ1-1, the V gene TRBV11-2; D call uncertain. Deletions cut 6 bases from V and 2 bases from J, with 16 bases between. Germline CDR1 reads SGHAT; CDR2 reads FQNNGV. CDR3 length equals 15 residues. The CDR3 loop reads CASSHASTGNTEAFF. CDR3 nucleotides: TGTGCCAGCAGTCACGCTTCTACGGGAAACACTGAAGCTTTCTTT.

This chain connects TRBV29-1 to TRBJ1-2, with a weak D call TRBD1 (6 bases). Germline CDR1 reads SQVTM; CDR2 reads ANQGSEA. Trimming cost V 6 bases and J 4 bases, with 12 bases left between them. The CDR3 extends over 12 amino acids. The CDR3 spells CSVADSFYGYTF. DNA for the CDR3: TGCAGCGTCGCGGACAGTTTCTATGGCTACACCTTC. Using reference TRBV29-1 and TRBJ1-2 for the parts outside the CDR3, the full variable domain is SAVISQKPSRDICQRGTSLTIQCQVDSQVTMMFWYRQQPGQSLTLIATANQGSEATYESGFVIDKFPISRPNLTFSTLTVSNMSPEDSSIYLCSVADSFYGYTFGSGTRLTVV.

J is TRBJ1-2 and V is TRBV15, with a tentative D call TRBD1 (5 bases). CDR1 is LNHNV, CDR2 YYDKDF, per germline (reference sequence). V shed 0 bases and J shed 8 bases, with 19 bases lying between them. This CDR3 spans 16 amino acids. The CDR3 region is CATSRDWGSGSGGYTF. CDR3 coding DNA: TGTGCCACCAGCAGAGATTGGGGCAGTGGGTCGGGCGGCTACACCTTC.

This clonotype was picked up a small number of times. V gene TRBV29-1 combines with J gene TRBJ2-2; D remains ambiguous. V was pared by 4 bases and J by 2 bases, with 11 bases between. CDR1 is SQVTM, CDR2 ANQGSEA, per germline. The CDR3 totals 14 residues. CDR3 in DNA: TGCAGCGTTGGTAGGACGGGCAACACCGGGGAGCTGTTTTTT. Protein product: CSVGRTGNTGELFF.

The chain combines TRBV18 with TRBJ1-2; no firm D call. The CDR3 totals 13 residues. Germline loops: CDR1 KGHSH, CDR2 LQKENI. Trimming cost V 5 bases and J 1 base, with 8 bases left between them. Written as DNA, the CDR3 is TGTGCCAGCTCAGCGGGTAATAACTATGGCTACACCTTC. It translates to CASSAGNNYGYTF. The entire variable domain, with the rest obtained from reference TRBV18 and TRBJ1-2, is as follows: NAGVMQNPRHLVRRRGQEARLRCSPMKGHSHVYWYRQLPEEGLKFMVYLQKENIIDESGMPKERFSAEFPKEGPSILRIQQVVRGDSAAYFCASSAGNNYGYTFGSGTRLTVV.

The gene calls are TRBV5-6 and TRBJ1-6; D is unresolved. The CDR3 has 15 amino acids. Germline V gene sequence: CDR1 SGHDT, CDR2 YYEEEE. Trimming took off 4 bases at V and 5 bases at J, with 13 bases between the two ends. The CDR3 DNA follows: TGTGCCAGCAGCGCTTTAAGGACGCATAATTCACCCCTCCACTTT. It yields the protein CASSALRTHNSPLHF.

The chain recombines TRBV3-1 with TRBJ2-1; TRBD2 might be the D (5 bases). The germline V gene has CDR1 LGHDT and CDR2 YNNKEL (reference sequence). Trimming removed 4 bases at V and 4 bases at J, with 11 bases between. The CDR3 is 14 residues long. The CDR3 DNA sequence: TGTGCCAGCAGCCGAGGGTGGACTTACAATGAGCAGTTCTTC. The encoded protein is CASSRGWTYNEQFF.

This clonotype has a single count. The V gene is TRBV29-1, the J gene TRBJ1-2; D gene ambiguous. CDR3 length: 14 residues. V was pared by 5 bases and J by 6 bases, with 19 bases between. Germline CDR1 reads SQVTM; CDR2 reads ANQGSEA. The CDR3 loop reads CSVNTARGSDGYTF. The DNA for the CDR3 is TGCAGCGTTAATACGGCCCGCGGGAGTGATGGCTACACCTTC.

The chain carries TRBV5-4 and TRBJ2-3; no clear D gene. Trimming removed 4 bases at V and 7 bases at J, with 16 bases between. This CDR3 contains 14 residues. Germline V gives CDR1 SGHNT, CDR2 YYREEE (reference sequence). As DNA, the CDR3 is TGTGCCAGCAGCCGACCCGAAATGGGGAATACGCAGTATTTT. Its protein product is CASSRPEMGNTQYF.

The chain employs TRBV4-2 and TRBJ2-2, with 10 positions matching TRBD1. CDR1 and CDR2 from the germline V gene are LGHNA and YNFKEQ. The V segment lost 0 bases and the J segment 1 base; nucleotides outside the gene matches: 5. The CDR3 totals 18 residues. CDR3 amino acids: CASSQDRTGGLNTGELFF. The CDR3 DNA reads as TGTGCCAGCAGCCAAGATAGGACAGGGGGACTGAACACCGGGGAGCTGTTTTTT.

V gene TRBV2 combines with J gene TRBJ2-3; D might be TRBD2 (5 bases). This CDR3 contains 16 residues. The V gene's germline CDR1 is SNHLY and CDR2 FYNNEI. The V and J ends lost 1 base and 2 bases respectively, with 13 bases between them. The CDR3 DNA reads as TGTGCCAGCAGTGAAGACCGGCTAGCTGTCACAGATACGCAGTATTTT. Protein: CASSEDRLAVTDTQYF.

This clonotype occurred once. The V and J genes are TRBV7-7 and TRBJ2-2; TRBD2 agrees at 8 bases. The CDR3 has 15 residues. From germline, CDR1 is SSHAT and CDR2 FNYEAQ (reference sequence). Trimming at V came to 5 bases and at J to 0 bases, leaving 2 bases not matched to a gene. CDR3 residues: CASSRGGPNTGELFF. The CDR3 DNA sequence: TGTGCCAGCAGCCGGGGGGGCCCGAACACCGGGGAGCTGTTTTTT.

The CDR3 is CASRAGRGADLQETQYF. CDR3 bases: TGTGCCAGCAGGGCAGGTAGGGGGGCGGACCTCCAAGAGACCCAGTACTTC. The chain recombines TRBV6-2 or TRBV6-3 with TRBJ2-5; D may correspond to TRBD1 or TRBD2 (6 bases each). Deletions cut 6 bases from V and 1 base from J, with 21 bases between. CDR3 length equals 17 residues. Germline V gives CDR1 MNHEY, CDR2 SVGEGT.

This rearrangement joins TRBV7-2 to TRBJ2-1; no clear D gene. The ends were cut back, 1 base at V and 7 bases at J, with 23 bases in the middle. The CDR3 has 18 amino acids. The germline CDR1 and CDR2 sequences are SGHTA and FQGNSA. The CDR3 DNA follows: TGTGCCAGCAGCTTAGGCCCCCTTGCTACCTACGTGGGAAATGAGCAGTTCTTC. Encoded protein: CASSLGPLATYVGNEQFF.

This chain joins TRBV11-2 and TRBJ1-1, with 7 bases that match TRBD1. V trimming: 5 bases; J trimming: 1 base; junction bases outside the gene matches: 7. This CDR3 spans 15 amino acids. Per the germline V gene, CDR1 is SGHAT and CDR2 is FQNNGV. CDR3 sequence reads: CASSQPDRENTEAFF. The CDR3 nucleotides read TGTGCCAGCAGCCAACCAGACAGGGAGAACACTGAAGCTTTCTTT.

The chain links TRBV5-6 to TRBJ2-7, with 9 bases lining up with TRBD1. Germline lookup yields CDR1 SGHDT and CDR2 YYEEEE. The V and J ends lost 5 bases and 4 bases, in that order; junction bases with no gene match: 7. The CDR3 loop spans 14 amino acids. The CDR3 nucleotides are TGTGCCAGCAGAACCACGGGACAGGGTTACGAGCAGTACTTC. Its translation: CASRTTGQGYEQYF.

The chain combines TRBV30 with TRBJ2-7; 7 bases are shared with TRBD1. After removal of 3 bases from V and 9 bases from J, the junction contained 11 bases not matched to a gene. CDR1 and CDR2 from the germline V gene are GTSNPN and SVGIG (reference sequence). The CDR3 loop spans 13 amino acids. This CDR3 reads CAWSTTGETGQYV. In nucleotides, the CDR3 is TGTGCCTGGAGCACTACAGGGGAGACTGGGCAGTACGTC.